This TCR beta chain is drawn from a study of cytomegalovirus exposure and HLA in healthy donors. Amplification used 60 Vbeta primers and 13 Jbeta primers. Here immunoSEQ multiplex PCR was the method, and the copy in TCRdb shows in-frame clones only, minus some. The table lists around 150,000 clones, roughly 85% of them singletons. V shed 0 bases and J 6 bases; nucleotides not matched to a gene: 2. The CDR3 loop spans 13 amino acids. Germline V CDR1 and CDR2: MNHEY, SVGAGI. Although they were nominally healthy when sampled, donors likely had unrecorded immune exposures. This clone was observed once. The sequence came from a man aged 18 to 30 in good health and CMV-seropositive. The chain is built from TRBV6-5 and TRBJ2-7; 7 bases match TRBD1. The specimen was PBMCs. CDR3 DNA sequence: TGTGCCAGCAGTTACTCCGGGACAGCCGAGCAGTACTTC. It yields the protein CASSYSGTAEQYF.